This paragraph covers one T cell receptor beta chain sequence. What antigen it recognizes has not been identified. Base qualities were left out, and no much larger clone turns up one base away. This sample was taken from a study of memory CD4+ T cells and cytomegalovirus serostatus (dated by TCRdb to the late 2010s). Study-level background: A total of about 33 healthy Belgian adults, of whom 9 were CMV seropositive and some 24 were CMV seronegative, were included in the cohort. CD4+ memory TCRbeta repertoires of a Belgian cohort with known cytomegalovirus serostatus were sequenced in order to replicate a published TCR-based CMV serostatus classifier.

A FACSAria II was used to sort memory CD4+ T cells, defined as single viable CD3+CD4+CD8-CD45RO+ cells. CMV serostatus was assessed using a Roche Elecsys assay, by which serum IgG against CMV pp150, pp28, p38 and p52 was detected. After thawing, total CD4+ T cells were enriched by positive selection with CD4 magnetic microbeads. Samples originated from another study that specifically interrogated the CD4+ T cell memory repertoire. Peripheral blood mononuclear cells were isolated and cryopreserved according to standard operating procedures, and serum was kept at -80 degrees C. CD3-PerCP (BW264/56), CD4-APC (RPA-T4), CD45RO-PE (UCHT1) and CD8-Pacific Orange (3B5) antibodies were used for staining, and non-viable cells were excluded with Sytox blue. What the research found in general, with its limitations: The results were read as suggesting that the CMV-associated TCR signature is, for the most part, present in the CD4+ memory repertoire. On the Belgian cohort, the classifier built on the original framework reached a median bootstrapped AUC of roughly 0.96, with a 95% CI of 0.76-1.00. For CMV serostatus prediction, a median bootstrapped AUC of 0.95 was reached with the original framework, and a median bootstrapped AUC of about 0.89 was reached with a US-trained random forest. Among the 150 to 200 previously reported CMV-associated TCRbeta sequences, approximately 70 showed up in the CD4+ memory repertoires, with each one found in between one and five individuals. Only CD4+CD45RO+ memory cells were sequenced, in contrast to the original study, in which naive and memory CD4+ and CD8+ populations were covered.

Genomic DNA was extracted from sorted cells with the Quick-DNA Microprep Kit. TCRbeta DNA was amplified with the immunoSEQ hsTCRbeta kit following the manufacturer's protocol. TCRbeta libraries were sequenced on an Illumina MiSeq instrument. In the original analysis: After out-of-frame sequences were removed, 2.4 million or so distinct TCRbeta sequences remained, averaging around 61,000 per individual. Each individual was scored using the number of 150 to 200 previously reported CMV-associated TCRbeta sequences that the individual carried and the total number of productive distinct TCRbeta sequences. A beta-binomial model was reimplemented in Python, and scikit-learn random forests with default parameters were trained on data from the US cohort. Classifier performance on the Belgian cohort was summarized as median AUC with percentile confidence intervals calculated over 10,000 bootstrap iterations. TCRdb limited this immuneACCESS table to in-frame rearrangements with V and J called. A share of clones is missing; checked studies link under half to unresolved V genes, and the rest is unexplained. V and J calls and clone size come straight from that table; D and trimming were deduced from the DNA. For this sample there are tens of thousands of clones; around 85% appear just once. The ten largest clones capture 0.75% to 0.85% of the sample.

Sequencing was carried out using memory CD4+ T cells from blood. This receptor was obtained from an adult in good health and CMV-seronegative.

CDR3 sequence: CASSYDRAPYGYTF. The base sequence is TGTGCCAGCAGTTACGACAGGGCCCCCTATGGCTACACCTTC. The V and J genes are TRBV6-5 and TRBJ1-2; the central 7 bases match TRBD1. Spanning cysteine to phenylalanine, the CDR3 consists of 14 amino acids. Only the CDR3 DNA stays, 42 bases, in frame from base 1. CDR1 and CDR2 were assigned from the germline V gene as MNHEY and SVGAGI. Germline trimming: 2 bases from V, 4 bases from J; junction bases outside gene matches: 4.